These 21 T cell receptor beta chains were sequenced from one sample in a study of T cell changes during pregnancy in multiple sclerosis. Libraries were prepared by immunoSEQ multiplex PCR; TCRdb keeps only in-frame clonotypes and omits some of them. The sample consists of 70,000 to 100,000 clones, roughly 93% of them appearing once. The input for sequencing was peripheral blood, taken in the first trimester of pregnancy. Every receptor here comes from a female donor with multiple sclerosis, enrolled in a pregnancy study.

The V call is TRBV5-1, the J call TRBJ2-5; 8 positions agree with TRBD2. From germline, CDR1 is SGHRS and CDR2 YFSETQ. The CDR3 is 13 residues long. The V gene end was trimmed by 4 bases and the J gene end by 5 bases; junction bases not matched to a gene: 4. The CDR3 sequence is CASSASGGETQYF. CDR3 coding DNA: TGCGCCAGCAGCGCTTCGGGGGGGGAGACCCAGTACTTC.

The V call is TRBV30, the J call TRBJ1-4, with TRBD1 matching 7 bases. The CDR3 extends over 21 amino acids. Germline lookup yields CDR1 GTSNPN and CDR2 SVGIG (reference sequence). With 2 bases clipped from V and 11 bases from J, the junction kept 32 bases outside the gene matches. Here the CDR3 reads CAWSTPLMTGPTERHVDKLFF. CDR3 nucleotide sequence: TGTGCCTGGAGTACCCCCCTAATGACAGGGCCGACGGAGCGACACGTGGACAAACTGTTTTTT.

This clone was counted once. The CDR3 DNA is TGTGCCAGCAGCAACGGGATGCACGAGCAGTACTTC. Translated: CASSNGMHEQYF. This chain connects TRBV11-1 to TRBJ2-7, with D possibly TRBD2 on 5 matching bases. CDR3 length: 12 residues. Per germline, CDR1 SGHAT and CDR2 FQDESV (reference sequence). The V end lost 5 bases, the J end lost 5 bases, and 10 bases lay between the germline ends.

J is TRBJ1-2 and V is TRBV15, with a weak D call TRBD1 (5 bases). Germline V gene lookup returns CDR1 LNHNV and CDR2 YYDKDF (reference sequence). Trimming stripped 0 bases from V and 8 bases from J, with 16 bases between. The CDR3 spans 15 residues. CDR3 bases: TGTGCCACCAGCAGAGAGGCGGGACTGACGGGGGGCTACACCTTC. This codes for CATSREAGLTGGYTF.

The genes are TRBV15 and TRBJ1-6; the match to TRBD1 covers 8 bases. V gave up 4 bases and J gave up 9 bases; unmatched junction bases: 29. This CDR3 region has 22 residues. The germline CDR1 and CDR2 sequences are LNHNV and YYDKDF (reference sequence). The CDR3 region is CATSMSRSPDRVKEGIRSPLHF. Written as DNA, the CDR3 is TGTGCCACCAGCATGTCCCGCTCCCCGGACAGGGTTAAAGAGGGAATACGTTCACCCCTCCACTTT.

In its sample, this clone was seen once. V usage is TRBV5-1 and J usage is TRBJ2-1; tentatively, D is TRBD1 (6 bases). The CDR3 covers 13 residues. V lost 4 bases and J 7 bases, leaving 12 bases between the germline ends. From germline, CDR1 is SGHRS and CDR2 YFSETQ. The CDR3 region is CASSQQGQNEQFF. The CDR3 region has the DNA TGCGCCAGCAGCCAGCAGGGGCAGAATGAGCAGTTCTTC.

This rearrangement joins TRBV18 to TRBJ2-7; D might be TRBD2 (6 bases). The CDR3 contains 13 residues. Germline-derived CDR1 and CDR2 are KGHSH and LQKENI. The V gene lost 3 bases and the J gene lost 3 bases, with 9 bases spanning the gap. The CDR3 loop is CASSPTRDYEQYF. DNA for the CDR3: TGTGCCAGCTCACCGACTAGGGACTACGAGCAGTACTTC. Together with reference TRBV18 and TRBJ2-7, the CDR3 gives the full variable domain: NAGVMQNPRHLVRRRGQEARLRCSPMKGHSHVYWYRQLPEEGLKFMVYLQKENIIDESGMPKERFSAEFPKEGPSILRIQQVVRGDSAAYFCASSPTRDYEQYFGPGTRLTVT.

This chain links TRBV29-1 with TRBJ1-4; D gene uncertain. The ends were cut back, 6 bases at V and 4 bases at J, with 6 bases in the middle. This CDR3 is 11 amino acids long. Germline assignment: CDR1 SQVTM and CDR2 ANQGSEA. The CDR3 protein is CSVFLNEKLFF. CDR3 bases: TGCAGCGTCTTTCTTAATGAAAAACTGTTTTTT.

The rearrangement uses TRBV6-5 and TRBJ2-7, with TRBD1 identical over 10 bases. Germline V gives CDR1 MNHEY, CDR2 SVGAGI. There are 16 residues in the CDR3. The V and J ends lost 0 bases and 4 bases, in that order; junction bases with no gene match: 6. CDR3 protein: CASSYSKGDRGYEQYF. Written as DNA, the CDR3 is TGTGCCAGCAGTTACTCGAAAGGGGACAGGGGTTACGAGCAGTACTTC.

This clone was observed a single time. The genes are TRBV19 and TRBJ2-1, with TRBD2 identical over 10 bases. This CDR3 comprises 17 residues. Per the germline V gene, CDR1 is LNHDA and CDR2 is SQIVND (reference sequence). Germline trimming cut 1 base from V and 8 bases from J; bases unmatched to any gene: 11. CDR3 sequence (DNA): TGTGCCAGTAGTATAGTAACTAGCGGGGCTCTGGGGGATGAGCAGTTCTTC. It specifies CASSIVTSGALGDEQFF.

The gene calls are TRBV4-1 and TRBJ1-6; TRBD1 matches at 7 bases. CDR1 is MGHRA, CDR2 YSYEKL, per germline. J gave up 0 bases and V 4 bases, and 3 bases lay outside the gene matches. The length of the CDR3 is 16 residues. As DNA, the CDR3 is TGCGCCAGCAGCCGGGACAGTAGCTCCTATAATTCACCCCTCCACTTT. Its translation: CASSRDSSSYNSPLHF.

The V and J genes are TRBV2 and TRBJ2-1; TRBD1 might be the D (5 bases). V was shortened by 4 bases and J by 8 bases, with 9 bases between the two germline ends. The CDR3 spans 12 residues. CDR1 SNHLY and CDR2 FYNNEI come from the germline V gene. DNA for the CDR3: TGTGCCAGCAGTGGTACCAGGGATGAGCAGTTCTTC. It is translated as CASSGTRDEQFF.

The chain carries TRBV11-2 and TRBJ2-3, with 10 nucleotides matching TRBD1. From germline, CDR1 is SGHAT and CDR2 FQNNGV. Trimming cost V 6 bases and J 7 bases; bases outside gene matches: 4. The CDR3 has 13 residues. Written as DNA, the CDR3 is TGTGCCAGCAGGACAGGGGGCAAAAATACGCAGTATTTT. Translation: CASRTGGKNTQYF.

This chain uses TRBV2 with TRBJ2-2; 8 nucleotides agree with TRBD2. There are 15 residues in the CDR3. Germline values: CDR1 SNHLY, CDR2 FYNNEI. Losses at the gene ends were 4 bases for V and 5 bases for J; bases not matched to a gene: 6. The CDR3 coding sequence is TGTGCCAGCAGTGTGGCGGGGGGCTCGACCGGGGAGCTGTTTTTT. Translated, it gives CASSVAGGSTGELFF.

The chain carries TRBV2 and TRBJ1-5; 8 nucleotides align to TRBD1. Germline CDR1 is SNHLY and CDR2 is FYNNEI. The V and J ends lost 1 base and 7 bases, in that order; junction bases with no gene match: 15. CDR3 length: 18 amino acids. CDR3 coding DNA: TGTGCCAGCAGTGAAGGCCCGGACAGGGCCTCACCGGGACAGCCCCAGCATTTT. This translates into CASSEGPDRASPGQPQHF. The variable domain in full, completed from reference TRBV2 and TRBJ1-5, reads EPEVTQTPSHQVTQMGQEVILRCVPISNHLYFYWYRQILGQKVEFLVSFYNNEISEKSEIFDDQFSVERPDGSNFTLKIRSTKLEDSAMYFCASSEGPDRASPGQPQHFGDGTRLSIL.

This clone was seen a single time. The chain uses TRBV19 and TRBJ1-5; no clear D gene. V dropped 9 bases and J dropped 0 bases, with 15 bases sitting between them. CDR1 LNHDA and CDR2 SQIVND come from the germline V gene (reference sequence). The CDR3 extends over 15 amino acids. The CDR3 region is CASSMRAYSNQPQHF. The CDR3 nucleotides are TGTGCCAGCTCAATGAGAGCATATAGCAATCAGCCCCAGCATTTT.

This CDR3 reads CAINLDGELTDTQYF. In DNA, the CDR3 is TGTGCCATCAACCTGGACGGGGAACTGACAGATACGCAGTATTTT. The V call is TRBV10-3, the J call TRBJ2-3, with D tentatively TRBD2 (5 bases). The germline V gene encodes CDR1 ENHRY and CDR2 SYGVKD. Trimming cost V 7 bases and J 3 bases, with 17 bases left between them. The CDR3 has 15 residues.

CDR3 DNA sequence: TGTGCCAGCCAAGACAGGGCTAATGAAAAACTGTTTTTT. It specifies CASQDRANEKLFF. The chain recombines TRBV7-9 with TRBJ1-4; TRBD1 matches 7 bases. There are 13 residues in the CDR3. V lost 8 bases to trimming and J lost 3 bases; unmatched junction nucleotides: 3. Germline assignment: CDR1 SEHNR and CDR2 FQNEAQ (reference sequence).

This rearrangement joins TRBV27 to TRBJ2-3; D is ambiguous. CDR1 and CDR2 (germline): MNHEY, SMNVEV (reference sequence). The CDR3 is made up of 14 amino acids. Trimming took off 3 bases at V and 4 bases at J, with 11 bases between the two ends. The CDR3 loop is CASSLVGVADTQYF. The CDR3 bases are TGTGCCAGCAGTTTGGTAGGAGTGGCAGATACGCAGTATTTT.

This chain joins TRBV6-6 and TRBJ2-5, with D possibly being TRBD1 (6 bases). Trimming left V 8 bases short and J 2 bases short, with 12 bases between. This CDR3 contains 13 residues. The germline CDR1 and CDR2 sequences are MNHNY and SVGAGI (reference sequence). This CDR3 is CASSTGLQETQYF. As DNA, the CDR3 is TGTGCCAGCTCTACAGGGTTACAAGAGACCCAGTACTTC.

The CDR3 region is CASSYGPSNQPQHF. CDR3 DNA: TGTGCCAGCAGTTACGGCCCTAGCAATCAGCCCCAGCATTTT. The rearrangement links TRBV6-5 to TRBJ1-5; no firm D call. This CDR3 spans 14 amino acids. CDR1 and CDR2 (germline): MNHEY, SVGAGI. Trimming took 2 bases from V and 0 from J, leaving 5 bases between them.